The clone carrying this T cell receptor beta chain was recorded a few times. A read error may produce the germline difference seen at one junction end. MiXCR re-clonotyped the PCR reads for TCRdb. The data hold roughly 58,000 clones, with just over 4% observed a single time. Prior to thyroid surgery, none of the patients had received any treatment. Germline V gene lookup returns CDR1 SNHLY and CDR2 FYNNEI. The CDR3 has 15 amino acids. The data stem from a study of metastatic and nonmetastatic thyroid tumors. The J gene is TRBJ1-5, the V gene TRBV2; possible D gene TRBD1, 6 bases. What was sequenced was blood. The sequence came from a female donor with papillary thyroid cancer or a benign thyroid nodule (not recorded which). Some clones in this sample may be carry-over from other donors' samples. CDR3 amino acids: CTSSEGDISGKPQHF. The CDR3 DNA sequence: TGTACCAGCAGTGAAGGGGACATTTCAGGGAAGCCCCAGCATTTT.